Listed here are 4 T cell receptor beta chains from one sample, sequenced in a study of blood T cell repertoires in COVID-19. Sequencing was performed with immunoSEQ multiplex PCR; in TCRdb, only in-frame clones are kept and a portion is missing. Found here are about 220,000 clones, roughly 80% of them singletons; the top ten hold around 5.4%. The specimen was peripheral blood. Every receptor here comes from a human donor in a cohort sampled during active COVID-19.

The chain couples TRBV7-2 to TRBJ2-5; 7 bases are a match to TRBD1. The CDR3 extends over 13 amino acids. After removal of 5 bases from V and 3 bases from J, the junction contained 3 bases not matched to a gene. CDR1 and CDR2 from the germline V gene are SGHTA and FQGNSA. CDR3 bases: TGTGCCAGCAGCCCCGGGACAGAAGAGACCCAGTACTTC. Protein: CASSPGTEETQYF.

In this sample, this clone turned up a few times. The chain carries TRBV7-3 and TRBJ2-7; TRBD2 is a possible D gene (6 bases). Per germline, CDR1 SGHTA and CDR2 FQGTGA. Trimming removed 2 bases at V and 3 bases at J, with 8 bases between. The CDR3 loop spans 13 amino acids. The CDR3 is CASSLGGNYEQYF. In DNA, the CDR3 is TGTGCCAGCAGCTTAGGCGGGAACTACGAGCAGTACTTC.

V is TRBV4-1 and J is TRBJ1-1, with D perhaps TRBD1 (5 bases). This CDR3 spans 16 amino acids. Per the germline V gene, CDR1 is MGHRA and CDR2 is YSYEKL. V gave up 4 bases and J gave up 3 bases, with 18 bases separating them. CDR3 residues: CASSLFDSTGDTEAFF. In DNA form, the CDR3 reads TGCGCCAGCAGCCTTTTCGACAGCACCGGTGACACTGAAGCTTTCTTT.

CDR3 residues: CASSQRARGLGNTEAFF. CDR3 in DNA: TGTGCCAGCAGTCAAAGGGCCAGGGGGCTGGGGAACACTGAAGCTTTCTTT. The rearrangement joins TRBV28 to TRBJ1-1, with 8 bases that match TRBD1. CDR3 length: 17 amino acids. Looked up from germline, CDR1 is MDHEN and CDR2 is SYDVKM. Trimming cost V 5 bases and J 1 base; bases outside gene matches: 12.